This TCR beta chain is drawn from a study of blood T cell repertoires in COVID-19. On the study more broadly: The United States, Italy and Spain provided the acute and convalescent COVID-19 samples.

As processed by the authors: Amplification of reference gene primers was used by the study to estimate nucleated cell counts. Profiling relied on immunoSEQ multiplex PCR, and the TCRdb table lists in-frame clones only, not all of them. V, J and clone size were drawn from that table, and D and trimming were deduced from the DNA. Seen here are 130,000 or so clones, around 85% observed once, and the top ten hold approximately 4%. With 5 bases removed from V and 7 bases from J, the gap between germline ends came to 11 bases. Germline V CDR1 and CDR2: SGHTA, FQGNSA. The CDR3 consists of 12 residues. Source material: peripheral blood. This TCR came from a human donor in a cohort sampled during active COVID-19. The chain joins TRBV7-2 to TRBJ2-5; D gene unclear. Here the CDR3 DNA reads TGTGCCAGCAGCCGACTGGAAGCGACCCAGTACTTC. Its translation is CASSRLEATQYF. Together with reference TRBV7-2 and TRBJ2-5, the CDR3 gives the full variable domain: GAGVSQSPSNKVTEKGKDVELRCDPISGHTALYWYRQSLGQGLEFLIYFQGNSAPDKSGLPSDRFSAERTGGSVSTLTIQRTQQEDSAVYLCASSRLEATQYFGPGTRLLVL.